What follows are 28 T cell receptor beta chains derived from one specimen sequenced in a study of regulatory T cells in long-lasting Graves disease. The sample's time point: persistent/refractory GD, antithyroid drugs over 5 years with positive TRAb. After RNA was extracted from PBMCs, the TCR library was made from it. Building the TCR beta libraries relied on iRepertoire HTBI primers, and CDR3 regions underwent Arm-PCR. TCRdb re-called the multiplex PCR reads through MiXCR, storing one row per CDR3 protein. The sample includes approximately 690,000 distinct CDR3 sequences, around 30% seen only once; the top ten take roughly 46%. Specimen: peripheral blood mononuclear cells (PBMCs), collected when the disease was refractory, from a patient treated with antithyroid drugs. The receptor set was obtained from a female donor with Graves disease.

The J gene is TRBJ2-7, the V gene TRBV5-1; 12 bases align to TRBD2. Trimming removed 0 bases from V and 3 bases from J; junction bases left unmatched: 4. The CDR3 runs 16 residues. Germline loops: CDR1 SGHRS, CDR2 YFSETQ. CDR3 sequence reads: CASSLEPSGRDYEQYF. In nucleotides, the CDR3 is TGCGCCAGCAGCTTGGAACCTAGCGGGAGGGACTACGAGCAGTACTTC. The whole variable domain, filled in from reference TRBV5-1 and TRBJ2-7, reads KAGVTQTPRYLIKTRGQQVTLSCSPISGHRSVSWYQQTPGQGLQFLFEYFSETQRNKGNFPGRFSGRQFSNSRSEMNVSTLELGDSALYLCASSLEPSGRDYEQYFGPGTRLTVT.

The V gene is TRBV27, the J gene TRBJ2-7; 9 nucleotides match TRBD1. V trimming: 1 base; J trimming: 0 bases; junction bases outside the gene matches: 1. CDR3 size: 15 residues. In germline, CDR1 is MNHEY, CDR2 SMNVEV (reference sequence). The CDR3 DNA follows: TGTGCCAGCAGTTTATTGGGACAGGGCTCCTACGAGCAGTACTTC. This gives the protein CASSLLGQGSYEQYF.

The V call is TRBV29-1, the J call TRBJ1-1; 9 bases agree with TRBD1. Germline V CDR1 and CDR2: SQVTM, ANQGSEA. V lost 5 bases to trimming and J lost 1 base; unmatched junction nucleotides: 2. This CDR3 has 13 residues. The CDR3: CSVWGQGNTEAFF. The DNA of the CDR3 is TGCAGCGTTTGGGGACAGGGGAACACTGAAGCTTTCTTT.

The V call is TRBV7-2, the J call TRBJ1-1, with 8 bases lining up with TRBD1. The length of the CDR3 is 15 residues. Germline assignment: CDR1 SGHTA and CDR2 FQGNSA. With 5 bases clipped from V and 3 bases from J, the junction kept 8 bases outside the gene matches. DNA of the CDR3: TGTGCCAGCAGCGAATTACAGGGGGGTCACACTGAAGCTTTCTTT. Its protein is CASSELQGGHTEAFF.

The chain uses TRBV6-1 and TRBJ1-2; D might be TRBD1 (6 bases). This CDR3 comprises 13 residues. Germline CDR1 is MNHNS and CDR2 is SASEGT. V was cut by 5 bases and J by 4 bases, with 11 bases left in between. The CDR3: CASSQGSSYGYTF. CDR3 DNA: TGTGCCAGCAGTCAGGGGTCGTCCTATGGCTACACCTTC.

The V and J genes are TRBV7-9 and TRBJ1-4; D possibly corresponds to TRBD1 (6 bases). Germline loops: CDR1 SEHNR, CDR2 FQNEAQ (reference sequence). The CDR3 has 14 amino acids. Between the trimmed V and J ends, which lost 2 bases and 6 bases, there was a span of 10 bases. The CDR3 here is CASSLRTADEKLFF. CDR3 nucleotide sequence: TGTGCCAGCAGCTTACGGACAGCCGATGAAAAACTGTTTTTT.

V and J are TRBV29-1 and TRBJ1-4; D is ambiguous. Germline CDR1 reads SQVTM; CDR2 reads ANQGSEA. Trimming cost V 3 bases and J 5 bases, with 7 bases left between them. CDR3 length: 12 amino acids. CDR3 DNA: TGCAGCGTTGAGTGGAGAAATGAAAAACTGTTTTTT. Protein product: CSVEWRNEKLFF.

This clonotype has more than one count but fewer than ten. The rearrangement uses TRBV20-1 and TRBJ1-2; no reliable D call. The CDR3 totals 14 residues. CDR1 is DFQATT and CDR2 is SNEGSKA in the germline V gene (reference sequence). The ends were cut back, 0 bases at V and 8 bases at J, with 16 bases in the middle. The CDR3 region has the DNA TGCAGTGCTAGAGATTGGGAGGGCACGGGAGGCTACACCTTC. This gives the protein CSARDWEGTGGYTF.

The gene calls are TRBV4-2 and TRBJ1-5, with D perhaps matching TRBD1 (6 bases). The CDR3 has 18 amino acids. Per germline, CDR1 LGHNA and CDR2 YNFKEQ. The V gene lost 2 bases and the J gene lost 0 bases, with 17 bases spanning the gap. CDR3 protein: CASSQTRTASHSNQPQHF. CDR3 DNA sequence: TGTGCCAGCAGCCAAACCAGGACAGCCTCCCATAGCAATCAGCCCCAGCATTTT.

The chain links TRBV24-1 to TRBJ1-6; no reliable D call. CDR3 length equals 15 residues. Trimming removed 0 bases at V and 5 bases at J, with 7 bases between. CDR1 and CDR2 from the germline V gene are KGHDR and SFDVKD. In nucleotides, the CDR3 is TGTGCCACCAGTGATTTGCGGCAGCATAATTCACCCCTCCACTTT. Translating it yields CATSDLRQHNSPLHF.

This clonotype was counted only a few times. The chain has TRBV6-7 and TRBJ1-1, with D perhaps TRBD1 (5 bases). TRBV6-7 is flagged as an ORF with uncertain function. The CDR3 length is 17 residues. Trimming pared 2 bases from V and 1 base from J, leaving 17 bases between. In DNA form, the CDR3 reads TGTGCCAGCAGTTACCCCCCTGGGGGGGTTAAGAACACTGAAGCTTTCTTT. Translated, it gives CASSYPPGGVKNTEAFF.

In its sample, this clonotype was seen a few times. CDR3 amino acids: CASSLKTSGRQETQYF. The CDR3 DNA sequence: TGTGCCAGCAGCTTAAAGACTAGCGGGAGGCAAGAGACCCAGTACTTC. V and J are TRBV7-9 and TRBJ2-5; 13 bases line up with TRBD2. V was pared by 2 bases and J by 2 bases, with 2 bases of the junction left unmatched. Germline V CDR1 and CDR2: SEHNR, FQNEAQ (reference sequence). This CDR3 has 16 residues. Supplemented by reference TRBV7-9 and TRBJ2-5, the full variable domain reads DTGVSQNPRHKITKRGQNVTFRCDPISEHNRLYWYRQTLGQGPEFLTYFQNEAQLEKSRLLSDRFSAERPKGSFSTLEIQRTEQGDSAMYLCASSLKTSGRQETQYFGPGTRLLVL.

In nucleotides, the CDR3 is TGCGCCAGCCGATTGGGGAGGACAGAGTACGAGCAGTACTTC. Its translation is CASRLGRTEYEQYF. The J gene is TRBJ2-7, the V gene TRBV5-1, with D perhaps TRBD1 or TRBD2 (6 bases each). In germline, CDR1 is SGHRS, CDR2 YFSETQ. Trimming took 7 bases from V and 4 from J, leaving 18 bases between them. The CDR3 has 14 amino acids.

The chain employs TRBV6-1 and TRBJ1-4; D is ambiguous. Looked up from germline, CDR1 is MNHNS and CDR2 is SASEGT. Between the trimmed V and J ends, which lost 2 bases and 0 bases, there was a span of 10 bases. The CDR3 length is 16 residues. The CDR3 loop is CASSEHGPATNEKLFF. In DNA, the CDR3 is TGTGCCAGCAGTGAACACGGACCGGCAACTAATGAAAAACTGTTTTTT.

The genes are TRBV20-1 and TRBJ1-4; D may be TRBD1 (6 bases). Trimming left V 0 bases short and J 5 bases short, with 13 bases between. CDR3 length: 15 residues. CDR1 DFQATT and CDR2 SNEGSKA come from the germline V gene (reference sequence). The CDR3 loop is CSARDIRQGNEKLFF. The CDR3 coding sequence is TGCAGTGCTAGAGATATTCGGCAGGGGAATGAAAAACTGTTTTTT.

This clonotype was counted a few times. The chain joins TRBV6-2 or TRBV6-3 to TRBJ2-2, with TRBD1 matching 7 bases. Germline V gives CDR1 MNHEY, CDR2 SVGEGT. The V segment lost 6 bases and the J segment 4 bases; nucleotides outside the gene matches: 2. The CDR3 consists of 13 residues. The CDR3 loop reads CASRGQTTGELFF. The CDR3 DNA reads TGTGCCAGCAGGGGACAGACCACCGGGGAGCTGTTTTTT.

The chain employs TRBV19 and TRBJ1-1; no clear D. The germline gives CDR1 LNHDA, CDR2 SQIVND (reference sequence). The CDR3 has 14 residues. Trimming stripped 6 bases from V and 1 base from J, with 12 bases between. CDR3 sequence reads: CASRSVLRNTEAFF. In nucleotides, the CDR3 is TGTGCCAGTAGGTCAGTGCTACGGAACACTGAAGCTTTCTTT.

This clonotype was counted between two and nine times. The chain has TRBV27 and TRBJ2-7, with TRBD1 matching 7 bases. Trimming cost V 5 bases and J 4 bases; bases outside gene matches: 5. In germline, CDR1 is MNHEY, CDR2 SMNVEV (reference sequence). This CDR3 is built from 13 residues. CDR3 protein: CASSPPTGYEQYF. The CDR3, as DNA: TGTGCCAGCAGTCCTCCGACAGGGTACGAGCAGTACTTC.

This chain connects TRBV30 to TRBJ1-5; possibly TRBD1 for D (6 bases). Trimming took off 1 base at V and 9 bases at J, with 10 bases between the two ends. CDR3 length: 12 residues. Germline V lookup: CDR1 GTSNPN, CDR2 SVGIG (reference sequence). CDR3 sequence (DNA): TGTGCCTGGAGTGACAGGGTGGGGCCCCAGCATTTT. This encodes CAWSDRVGPQHF.

Worth noting for this clonotype: One end of the junction fails to match germline, which may point to a read error. The gene calls are TRBV5-1 and TRBJ1-2; 8 bases line up with TRBD1. The CDR3 sequence is 15 residues long. Germline V CDR1 and CDR2: SGHRS, YFSETQ. CDR3: CASTLRTGINYGYTF. CDR3 coding DNA: TGCGCCAGCACCTTGCGGACAGGGATTAACTATGGCTACACCTTC.

Points on this clonotype: This may arise from a read error, as a much more abundant clone is one base away. The V call is TRBV7-2, the J call TRBJ2-7; 8 nucleotides align to TRBD2. Germline loops: CDR1 SGHTA, CDR2 FQGNSA. The V and J ends lost 5 bases and 0 bases, in that order; junction bases with no gene match: 9. The CDR3 loop spans 16 amino acids. The chain's CDR3 is CASSGVLAGSSYEQYF. DNA for the CDR3: TGTGCCAGCAGCGGAGTCCTAGCGGGCAGCTCCTACGAGCAGTACTTC.

This chain links TRBV12-3 or TRBV12-4 with TRBJ2-7; D gene unclear. There are 13 residues in the CDR3. V was trimmed by 6 bases and J by 0 bases, leaving 9 bases between them. CDR3 protein: CASRDESSYEQYF. CDR3 in DNA: TGTGCCAGCAGAGACGAGTCCTCCTACGAGCAGTACTTC.

This clonotype was observed a few times. This chain uses TRBV3-1 with TRBJ1-1; TRBD1 matches at 7 bases. This CDR3 spans 15 amino acids. With V trimmed by 1 base and J by 2 bases, 4 bases remained unmatched. Germline CDR1 and CDR2: LGHDT and YNNKEL (reference sequence). CDR3 nucleotide sequence: TGTGCCAGCAGCCAAGGGGGGACAGTTAACACTGAAGCTTTCTTT. It specifies CASSQGGTVNTEAFF.

The V and J genes are TRBV19 and TRBJ1-5; D call uncertain. Germline V gene lookup returns CDR1 LNHDA and CDR2 SQIVND (reference sequence). Trimming left V 6 bases short and J 0 bases short, with 12 bases between. The CDR3 consists of 15 residues. The CDR3 DNA reads as TGTGCCAGTAGATGGGGTCACAGTAGCAATCAGCCCCAGCATTTT. This encodes CASRWGHSSNQPQHF.

J is TRBJ2-1 and V is TRBV11-2; 8 nucleotides match TRBD2. The J segment lost 2 bases and the V segment lost 1 base, leaving 10 bases of the junction unmatched. CDR1 is SGHAT, CDR2 FQNNGV, per germline. The CDR3 has 18 residues. Written as DNA, the CDR3 is TGTGCCAGCAGCTTAGCCGCGGGACTAGTCGGGACCTACAATGAGCAGTTCTTC. Its protein product is CASSLAAGLVGTYNEQFF.

This clonotype was seen a few times. The chain uses TRBV18 and TRBJ1-2, with 8 bases aligning to TRBD1. The CDR3 covers 15 residues. Germline CDR1 is KGHSH and CDR2 is LQKENI. The ends lost 3 bases at V and 2 bases at J; junction bases unmatched: 5. The CDR3 sequence is CASSPATGANYGYTF. The CDR3 bases are TGTGCCAGCTCACCCGCGACAGGGGCGAACTATGGCTACACCTTC. Complete variable domain (other parts from reference TRBV18 and TRBJ1-2): NAGVMQNPRHLVRRRGQEARLRCSPMKGHSHVYWYRQLPEEGLKFMVYLQKENIIDESGMPKERFSAEFPKEGPSILRIQQVVRGDSAAYFCASSPATGANYGYTFGSGTRLTVV.

The chain combines TRBV6-5 with TRBJ1-1; 10 bases are a match to TRBD1. Germline loops: CDR1 MNHEY, CDR2 SVGAGI. Losses at the gene ends were 4 bases for V and 5 bases for J; bases not matched to a gene: 4. The CDR3 has 14 amino acids. In DNA, the CDR3 is TGTGCCAGCAGTTCTCGGACAGGGGGGACTGAAGCTTTCTTT. This gives the protein CASSSRTGGTEAFF.

The gene calls are TRBV20-1 and TRBJ1-1, with unresolved D. The V gene lost 3 bases and the J gene lost 6 bases, with 11 bases spanning the gap. Germline V gene sequence: CDR1 DFQATT, CDR2 SNEGSKA (reference sequence). This CDR3 spans 12 amino acids. The CDR3 nucleotides read TGCAGTGCTAGTAATATTTTCCCTGAAGCTTTCTTT. This sequence encodes CSASNIFPEAFF.